The next 30 T cell receptor beta chains were all read from a single sample in a study of beta chain features in type 1 diabetes. Study observations and caveats: Moderate yet significant TCRB CDR3 shortening was seen in Type 1 diabetes patients in all four CD4+ subsets.

These receptors have no known antigen. Expressed TCRB transcripts were sequenced because the entire RNA isolate underwent reverse transcription. Sequencing used immunoSEQ multiplex PCR; TCRdb keeps in-frame clones, though not all of them. The repertoire consists of nearly 350,000 clones, with roughly 9% occurring once and the leading ten covering about 1%. Sample: central memory CD4+ T cells from blood. Receptors were obtained from a man aged 30 to 45 with type 1 diabetes.

As concerns this clone: The same CDR3 arises from other DNA sequences in this sample as well. J is TRBJ2-2 and V is TRBV5-1; D is uncertain. V lost 0 bases to trimming and J lost 5 bases, with 5 bases between them. Germline CDR1 and CDR2: SGHRS and YFSETQ. The CDR3 covers 13 residues. This chain's CDR3 is CASSLDVTGELFF. The CDR3 DNA sequence: TGCGCCAGCAGCTTGGACGTTACCGGGGAGCTGTTTTTT.

The chain joins TRBV7-2 to TRBJ2-2; tentative D call: TRBD2 (6 bases). The CDR3 spans 15 residues. Germline V gene sequence: CDR1 SGHTA, CDR2 FQGNSA. V dropped 5 bases and J dropped 10 bases, with 20 bases sitting between them. In DNA, the CDR3 is TGTGCCAGCAGCCCGCCCCGGGACTCCCGTGAGGAGCTGTTTTTT. Translating it yields CASSPPRDSREELFF.

This clone was seen only a few times. The gene calls are TRBV7-9 and TRBJ1-1, with 8 bases fitting TRBD1. J lost 1 base, V lost 3 bases, and 4 bases had no gene match. CDR3 length: 15 amino acids. From germline, CDR1 is SEHNR and CDR2 FQNEAQ (reference sequence). The CDR3 nucleotides read TGTGCCAGCAGCTTGGGGGACAGGTCGAACACTGAAGCTTTCTTT. This codes for CASSLGDRSNTEAFF.

The chain couples TRBV7-2 to TRBJ2-7; 13 positions match TRBD2. The V gene end was trimmed by 3 bases and the J gene end by 3 bases; junction bases not matched to a gene: 2. Germline CDR1 and CDR2: SGHTA and FQGNSA. CDR3 length: 15 amino acids. This CDR3 reads CASSLTSGGFYEQYF. CDR3 DNA sequence: TGTGCCAGCAGCTTGACTAGCGGGGGGTTCTACGAGCAGTACTTC.

This clone was detected many times. The V gene is TRBV18, the J gene TRBJ1-2; 10 nucleotides line up with TRBD1. J lost 5 bases, V lost 3 bases, and 6 bases had no gene match. CDR3 length: 15 residues. From germline, CDR1 is KGHSH and CDR2 LQKENI. In DNA form, the CDR3 reads TGTGCCAGCTCACCCCCGGACAGGGGGACTTATGGCTACACCTTC. It yields the protein CASSPPDRGTYGYTF.

The rearrangement uses TRBV7-2 and TRBJ2-4; 11 bases match TRBD2. The CDR3 length is 20 residues. CDR1 is SGHTA, CDR2 FQGNSA, per germline. Trimming took 0 bases from V and 1 from J; bases not matched to a gene: 11. CDR3: CASSLALASGGSLAKNIQYF. CDR3 sequence (DNA): TGTGCCAGCAGCTTAGCGCTCGCTAGCGGGGGGTCCCTGGCCAAAAACATTCAGTACTTC.

V and J are TRBV5-1 and TRBJ1-4, with D perhaps matching TRBD1 (5 bases). Germline CDR1 is SGHRS and CDR2 is YFSETQ. Trimming removed 4 bases from V and 5 bases from J, with 15 bases in between. The CDR3 covers 15 residues. The CDR3 DNA sequence: TGCGCCAGCAGCGAAGCCGGGGGTCGAAATGAAAAACTGTTTTTT. As protein: CASSEAGGRNEKLFF.

CDR3 sequence (DNA): TGTGCCAGCAGCTCCAACGGGAACCAAGAGACCCAGTACTTC. Translated, it gives CASSSNGNQETQYF. The chain is built from TRBV7-9 and TRBJ2-5; the D gene is possibly TRBD2 (5 bases). The CDR3 runs to 14 residues. Trimming took 4 bases from V and 0 from J, leaving 9 bases between them. Germline V gene data show CDR1 as SEHNR and CDR2 as FQNEAQ (reference sequence).

This clone was seen only a few times. V usage is TRBV5-6 and J usage is TRBJ2-3; D is unclear. This CDR3 spans 11 amino acids. The V gene lost 10 bases and the J gene lost 4 bases, with 10 bases spanning the gap. CDR1 SGHDT and CDR2 YYEEEE come from the germline V gene. The CDR3 region has the DNA TGTGCCTGGAAAAGGTCAGATACGCAGTATTTT. This gives the protein CAWKRSDTQYF.

Ten or more counts support this clone. V and J are TRBV4-1 and TRBJ2-2; 8 bases agree with TRBD1. With 5 bases clipped from V and 4 bases from J, the junction kept 9 bases outside the gene matches. Germline V gene sequence: CDR1 MGHRA, CDR2 YSYEKL. CDR3 length equals 16 residues. CDR3 amino acids: CASSSYGQGGTGELFF. The CDR3 DNA reads TGCGCCAGCAGCTCCTACGGACAGGGCGGCACCGGGGAGCTGTTTTTT.

In this sample, this clone turned up a few times. The sample holds other DNA sequences that translate to the same CDR3. The chain employs TRBV11-2 and TRBJ2-7; D may be TRBD2 (7 bases). The V end lost 0 bases, the J end lost 1 base, and 10 bases lay between the germline ends. Germline CDR1 and CDR2: SGHAT and FQNNGV. CDR3 length equals 15 residues. The CDR3 here is CASSLEAGASYEQYF. The CDR3, as DNA: TGTGCCAGCAGCTTAGAGGCGGGGGCATCCTACGAGCAGTACTTC.

This clone was counted only a few times. The genes are TRBV18 and TRBJ1-1, with D possibly TRBD1 on 5 matching bases. This CDR3 has 14 amino acids. CDR1 and CDR2 (germline): KGHSH, LQKENI. The germline V and J ends were trimmed by 2 bases and 1 base, with 8 bases remaining between them. The CDR3 loop reads CASSPGARNTEAFF. The CDR3 DNA sequence: TGTGCCAGCTCACCAGGGGCGAGGAACACTGAAGCTTTCTTT.

The V gene is TRBV14, the J gene TRBJ2-1, with a possible D match to TRBD2 (7 bases). From germline, CDR1 is SGHDN and CDR2 FVKESK. This CDR3 contains 17 residues. V lost 0 bases, J lost 6 bases, and 18 bases lay in between. In DNA form, the CDR3 reads TGTGCCAGCAGCCAAGAGGGGGCGGGGGAGCGATTCAATGAGCAGTTCTTC. Its translation is CASSQEGAGERFNEQFF.

This clone was seen only a few times. This chain uses TRBV30 with TRBJ1-5; D ambiguous. CDR1 GTSNPN and CDR2 SVGIG come from the germline V gene (reference sequence). CDR3 length equals 13 residues. Trimming pared 3 bases from V and 4 bases from J, leaving 10 bases between. This chain's CDR3 is CAWSTQSNQPQHF. DNA of the CDR3: TGTGCCTGGAGCACACAGAGTAATCAGCCCCAGCATTTT.

This clone was detected ten times or more. V gene TRBV4-3 combines with J gene TRBJ1-1; the match to TRBD1 covers 7 bases. The V and J ends lost 1 base and 0 bases, in that order; junction bases with no gene match: 8. CDR3 length: 17 amino acids. Germline V gives CDR1 LGHNA, CDR2 YSLEER. The CDR3 sequence is CASSQALTGQMNTEAFF. The CDR3, as DNA: TGCGCCAGCAGCCAAGCCCTCACGGGACAGATGAACACTGAAGCTTTCTTT.

The chain is built from TRBV5-4 and TRBJ1-4; the D gene is possibly TRBD1 (5 bases). This CDR3 has 15 amino acids. Germline CDR1 SGHNT, CDR2 YYREEE (reference sequence). The V end lost 3 bases, the J end lost 5 bases, and 14 bases lay between the germline ends. CDR3 bases: TGTGCCAGCAGCTCGTCCAAGGGGCCGAATGAAAAACTGTTTTTT. Translating gives CASSSSKGPNEKLFF.

This clone showed up many times. The chain has TRBV10-3 and TRBJ1-4; TRBD1 is a possible D gene (5 bases). This CDR3 has 13 amino acids. The V and J ends lost 9 bases and 2 bases respectively, with 10 bases between them. The V gene's germline CDR1 is ENHRY and CDR2 SYGVKD. The CDR3 spells CAIQGRTNEKLFF. The CDR3 DNA is TGTGCCATTCAGGGAAGGACTAATGAAAAACTGTTTTTT.

This sequence joins TRBV6-5 and TRBJ1-1; 7 nucleotides match TRBD1. Germline CDR1 is MNHEY and CDR2 is SVGAGI. With V trimmed by 2 bases and J by 8 bases, 8 bases remained unmatched. The CDR3 is 14 residues long. The CDR3 nucleotides read TGTGCCAGCAGTTACGGACAGGAGGGTGGGGAAGCTTTCTTT. It yields the protein CASSYGQEGGEAFF.

In this sample, this clone is medium-sized (0.01 to 0.1%). The chain carries TRBV2 and TRBJ2-1; 7 nucleotides align to TRBD2. This CDR3 spans 12 amino acids. Germline V gene lookup returns CDR1 SNHLY and CDR2 FYNNEI. V trimming: 2 bases; J trimming: 10 bases; junction bases outside the gene matches: 2. Here the CDR3 DNA reads TGTGCCAGCAGTGAACTAGCGGCCGAGCAGTTCTTC. Translated, it gives CASSELAAEQFF.

This clone appeared a few times. This chain links TRBV11-2 with TRBJ2-7; 11 bases are shared with TRBD2. The junction had 4 bases not matched to a gene; V was cut back by 3 bases and J by 6 bases. Germline CDR1 and CDR2: SGHAT and FQNNGV. The CDR3 sequence is 14 residues long. The CDR3 here is CASSFTSGGSEQYF. The DNA of the CDR3 is TGTGCCAGCAGCTTCACTAGCGGGGGTAGCGAGCAGTACTTC. The full variable domain, its missing parts supplied by reference TRBV11-2 and TRBJ2-7, is EAGVAQSPRYKIIEKRQSVAFWCNPISGHATLYWYQQILGQGPKLLIQFQNNGVVDDSQLPKDRFSAERLKGVDSTLKIQPAKLEDSAVYLCASSFTSGGSEQYFGPGTRLTVT.

This clone was picked up a small number of times. CDR3 residues: CASSLDRNREKLFF. The CDR3 DNA reads TGTGCCAGCAGCTTAGATCGGAATCGTGAAAAACTGTTTTTT. This rearrangement joins TRBV11-2 to TRBJ1-4; D not resolved. V was trimmed by 0 bases and J by 7 bases, leaving 9 bases between them. Germline values: CDR1 SGHAT, CDR2 FQNNGV. CDR3 length equals 14 residues. Combining the CDR3 with reference TRBV11-2 and TRBJ1-4 gives the whole variable domain EAGVAQSPRYKIIEKRQSVAFWCNPISGHATLYWYQQILGQGPKLLIQFQNNGVVDDSQLPKDRFSAERLKGVDSTLKIQPAKLEDSAVYLCASSLDRNREKLFFGSGTQLSVL.

This sequence joins TRBV7-2 and TRBJ2-3; D uncertain. Germline V gene lookup returns CDR1 SGHTA and CDR2 FQGNSA. CDR3 size: 16 residues. Trimming cost V 4 bases and J 1 base, with 15 bases left between them. CDR3 in amino acids: CASSSPPSVGTDTQYF. Here the CDR3 DNA reads TGTGCCAGCAGCTCACCTCCCAGCGTCGGCACAGATACGCAGTATTTT.

This clone was detected a few times. The J gene is TRBJ2-5, the V gene TRBV4-1; no reliable D call. V lost 0 bases and J lost 6, with 8 bases in between. This CDR3 is built from 13 residues. The V gene's germline CDR1 is MGHRA and CDR2 YSYEKL. CDR3 bases: TGCGCCAGCAGCCAAGAACGTTTCCAGACCCAGTACTTC. This codes for CASSQERFQTQYF.

The chain links TRBV6-6 to TRBJ1-2, with a tentative D call TRBD1 (5 bases). The length of the CDR3 is 13 residues. The germline V gene has CDR1 MNHNY and CDR2 SVGAGI (reference sequence). V lost 11 bases to trimming and J lost 0 bases, with 13 bases between them. The CDR3 nucleotides read TGTGCCGTTAGGATGGGACCTAACTATGGCTACACCTTC. Translating gives CAVRMGPNYGYTF.

This clone was recorded many times. The V and J genes are TRBV28 and TRBJ1-1; D might be TRBD1 (6 bases). CDR1 is MDHEN and CDR2 is SYDVKM in the germline V gene. V was clipped by 5 bases and J by 6 bases, with 13 bases between them. The CDR3 runs to 13 residues. The CDR3 DNA reads as TGTGCCAGCAGTCGCCGAGGGGGGTCTGAAGCTTTCTTT. This translates into CASSRRGGSEAFF.

This chain joins TRBV5-6 and TRBJ2-3, with D possibly being TRBD1 (5 bases). From germline, CDR1 is SGHDT and CDR2 YYEEEE. The V gene lost 2 bases and the J gene lost 4 bases, with 8 bases spanning the gap. The CDR3 sequence is 13 residues long. The CDR3 is CASSFDSSDTQYF. The DNA for the CDR3 is TGTGCCAGCAGCTTTGACAGCTCAGATACGCAGTATTTT.

The chain employs TRBV18 and TRBJ1-5, with D unresolved. Germline V gene lookup returns CDR1 KGHSH and CDR2 LQKENI. Trimming cost V 2 bases and J 2 bases, with 10 bases left between them. The CDR3 has 15 amino acids. The CDR3 nucleotides are TGTGCCAGCTCACCAACGACGTCTCGCAATCAGCCCCAGCATTTT. Translated, it gives CASSPTTSRNQPQHF.

This clone was recorded a few times. The V and J genes are TRBV5-4 and TRBJ2-5, with D possibly TRBD1 on 6 matching bases. The germline V gene encodes CDR1 SGHNT and CDR2 YYREEE (reference sequence). This CDR3 is built from 14 residues. V was clipped by 1 base and J by 2 bases, with 9 bases between them. The CDR3: CASSLQGTQETQYF. CDR3 in DNA: TGTGCCAGCAGCTTGCAAGGGACACAAGAGACCCAGTACTTC.

The chain has TRBV27 and TRBJ2-7; D gene uncertain. V lost 2 bases to trimming and J lost 0 bases, with 11 bases between them. CDR1 and CDR2 (germline): MNHEY, SMNVEV (reference sequence). The CDR3 consists of 15 residues. CDR3 bases: TGTGCCAGCAGTTTAGGGCGAGGCGGCTCCTACGAGCAGTACTTC. It yields the protein CASSLGRGGSYEQYF.

This clone was counted a few times. J is TRBJ2-7 and V is TRBV4-2; TRBD2 might be the D (6 bases). V was pared by 5 bases and J by 6 bases, with 20 bases between. The CDR3 spans 15 residues. Germline CDR1 LGHNA, CDR2 YNFKEQ. The CDR3 bases are TGTGCCAGCAGCGCCTCACGGCTTAGGGGAGGCGAGCAGTACTTC. Translation gives CASSASRLRGGEQYF.